This TCR beta chain stems from a study of T cells in Graves' hyperthyroidism and ophthalmopathy. Study at large: Peripheral blood sampling occurred at initial diagnosis, before any treatment. The study, taken as a whole, reports: Ophthalmopathy could be told apart from stable hyperthyroidism with a 13 V-J model.

Using RNA transcripts as the source, TCR beta CDR3 regions were amplified. The HTBI set primed first-round TCR CDR3 RT-PCR. TCRdb used MiXCR to reprocess the multiplex PCR reads, holding one entry per CDR3 protein. Among over 350,000 distinct CDR3 sequences listed, over 12% were seen once. The authors took PBMCs from 10 ml fresh peripheral blood. With respect to this clonotype: Its specificity is unknown.

The V gene end was trimmed by 6 bases and the J gene end by 8 bases; junction bases not matched to a gene: 6. This CDR3 contains 14 residues. This chain links TRBV12-3 or TRBV12-4 with TRBJ2-7; 14 bases align to TRBD2. This TCR derives from a young man with Graves' ophthalmopathy. The sample consisted of blood. The CDR3 loop is CASRWTSGRPQQYF. CDR3 bases: TGTGCCAGCAGATGGACTAGCGGGAGGCCCCAGCAGTACTTC.